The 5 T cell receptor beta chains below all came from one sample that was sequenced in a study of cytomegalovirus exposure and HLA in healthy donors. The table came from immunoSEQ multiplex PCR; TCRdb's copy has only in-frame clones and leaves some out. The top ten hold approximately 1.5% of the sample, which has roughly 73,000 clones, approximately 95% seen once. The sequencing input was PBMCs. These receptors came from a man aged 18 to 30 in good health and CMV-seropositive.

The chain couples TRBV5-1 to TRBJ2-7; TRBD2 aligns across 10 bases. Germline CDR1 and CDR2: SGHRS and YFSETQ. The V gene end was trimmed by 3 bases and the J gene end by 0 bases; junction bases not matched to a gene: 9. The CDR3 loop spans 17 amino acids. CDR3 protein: CASSSVLAGGPSYEQYF. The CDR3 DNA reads TGCGCCAGCAGCTCGGTATTAGCGGGAGGTCCCTCCTACGAGCAGTACTTC.

The CDR3 nucleotides read TGTGCCAGCAGTTCCCTTAGGGGGCTGGGGGCCAACGTCCTGACTTTC. Protein: CASSSLRGLGANVLTF. The gene calls are TRBV28 and TRBJ2-6; 7 bases fit TRBD1. The J segment lost 4 bases and the V segment lost 4 bases, leaving 7 bases of the junction unmatched. This CDR3 is built from 16 residues. CDR1 MDHEN and CDR2 SYDVKM come from the germline V gene.

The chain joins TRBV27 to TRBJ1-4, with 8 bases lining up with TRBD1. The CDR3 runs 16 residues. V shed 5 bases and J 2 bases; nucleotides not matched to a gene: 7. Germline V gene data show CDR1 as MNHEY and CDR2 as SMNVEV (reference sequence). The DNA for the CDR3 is TGTGCCAGCAGTCCCCAAGGACAGGGTACTAATGAAAAACTGTTTTTT. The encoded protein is CASSPQGQGTNEKLFF.

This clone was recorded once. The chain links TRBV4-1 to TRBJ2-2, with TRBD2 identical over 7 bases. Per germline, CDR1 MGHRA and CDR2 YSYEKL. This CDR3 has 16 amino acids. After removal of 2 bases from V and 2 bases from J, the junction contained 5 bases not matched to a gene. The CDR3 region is CASSQYAGVNTGELFF. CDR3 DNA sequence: TGCGCCAGCAGCCAATACGCGGGAGTTAACACCGGGGAGCTGTTTTTT.

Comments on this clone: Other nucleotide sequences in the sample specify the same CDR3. The CDR3 coding sequence is TGTGCCAGCAGTGACTCGGCAGGGGGACACAATGAGCAGTTCTTC. As protein: CASSDSAGGHNEQFF. V and J are TRBV6-4 and TRBJ2-1; the match to TRBD1 covers 7 bases. This CDR3 is built from 15 residues. Losses at the gene ends were 0 bases for V and 5 bases for J; bases not matched to a gene: 4. Germline CDR1 is MRHNA and CDR2 is SNTAGT.